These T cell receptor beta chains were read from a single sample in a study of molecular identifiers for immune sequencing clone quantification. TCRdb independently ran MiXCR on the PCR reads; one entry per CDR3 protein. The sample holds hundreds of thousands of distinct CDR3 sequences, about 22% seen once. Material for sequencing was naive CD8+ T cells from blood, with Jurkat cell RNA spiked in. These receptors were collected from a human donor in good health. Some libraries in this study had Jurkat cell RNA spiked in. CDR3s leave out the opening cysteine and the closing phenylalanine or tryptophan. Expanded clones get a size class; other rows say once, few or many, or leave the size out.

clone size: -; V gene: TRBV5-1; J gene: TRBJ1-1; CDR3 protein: ASTLPSNEAF
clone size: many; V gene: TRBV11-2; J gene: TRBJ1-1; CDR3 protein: ASSLNAVGNTEAF
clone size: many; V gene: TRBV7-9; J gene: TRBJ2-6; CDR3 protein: ASSPSDAGANVLT
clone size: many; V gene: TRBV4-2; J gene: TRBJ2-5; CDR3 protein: ASSQDGGVETQY
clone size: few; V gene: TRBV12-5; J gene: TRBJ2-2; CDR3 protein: ASGPTTGGATGELF
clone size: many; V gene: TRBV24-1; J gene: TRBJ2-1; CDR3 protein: ATSFGTAPYNEQF
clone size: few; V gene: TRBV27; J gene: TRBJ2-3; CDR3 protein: ASSLGSGDTQY
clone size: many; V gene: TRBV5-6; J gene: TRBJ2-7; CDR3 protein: ASSSFPTGPETLYEQY
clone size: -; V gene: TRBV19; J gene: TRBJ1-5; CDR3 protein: TTRDREGENQPQH
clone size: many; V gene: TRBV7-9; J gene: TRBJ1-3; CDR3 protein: ATSGQYSGNTIY
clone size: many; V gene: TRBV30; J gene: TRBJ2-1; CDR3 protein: AWSLASGRDEQF
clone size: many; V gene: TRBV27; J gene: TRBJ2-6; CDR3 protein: ASSPLQPSGANVLT
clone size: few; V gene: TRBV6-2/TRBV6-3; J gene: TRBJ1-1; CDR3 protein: ASSYLAPNTEAF
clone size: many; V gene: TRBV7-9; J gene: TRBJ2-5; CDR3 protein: ASSLEAGGPETQY
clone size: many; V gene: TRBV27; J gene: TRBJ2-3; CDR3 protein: ASSSLGLFDTQY
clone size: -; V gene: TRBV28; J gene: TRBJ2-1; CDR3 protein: ASSLIPRGEF
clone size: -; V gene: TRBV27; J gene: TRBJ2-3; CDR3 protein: ASGRQVGSPTDTQY
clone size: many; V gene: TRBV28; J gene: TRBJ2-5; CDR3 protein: ASSFFASGTLETQY
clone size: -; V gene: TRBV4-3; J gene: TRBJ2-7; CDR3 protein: ASSQDLGRGYKQY
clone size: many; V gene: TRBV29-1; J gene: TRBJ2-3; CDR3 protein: SVDEREAPDTQY
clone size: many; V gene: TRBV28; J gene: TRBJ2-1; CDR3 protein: ASSSPRLRGTYNEQF
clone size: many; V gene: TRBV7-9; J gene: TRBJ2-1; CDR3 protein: ASIAEGLAGATDLDEQF
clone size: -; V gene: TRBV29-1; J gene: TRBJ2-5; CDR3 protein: SVEEGGGAGRETQY
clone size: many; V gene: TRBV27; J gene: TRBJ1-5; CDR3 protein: ASSLSQGFQPQH
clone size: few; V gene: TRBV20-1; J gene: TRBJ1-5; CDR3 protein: SARSTSPDQGGQPQH
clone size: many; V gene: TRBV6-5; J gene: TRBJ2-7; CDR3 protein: ASSYSAGAYEQY
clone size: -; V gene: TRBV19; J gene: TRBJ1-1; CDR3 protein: ASSTLGQGTVDTEAF
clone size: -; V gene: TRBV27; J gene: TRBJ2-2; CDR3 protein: ASSFKRRAGELF
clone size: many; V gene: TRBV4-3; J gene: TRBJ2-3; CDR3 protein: ASSQSSSTDTQY
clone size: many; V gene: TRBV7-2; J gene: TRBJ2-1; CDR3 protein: ASSLLAGEYNEQF
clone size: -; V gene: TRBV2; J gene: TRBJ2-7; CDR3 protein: ASSYLLAGSYEQY
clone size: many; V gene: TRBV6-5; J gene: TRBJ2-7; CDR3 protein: ASSYSVAGGAYEQY
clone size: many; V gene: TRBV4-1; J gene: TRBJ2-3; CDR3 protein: ASSSTGPRTDTQY
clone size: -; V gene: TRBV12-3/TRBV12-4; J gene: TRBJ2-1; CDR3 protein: ASSSKWGVNEQF
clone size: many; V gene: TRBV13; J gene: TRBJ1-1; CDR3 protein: ASSPRQGAMNTEAF
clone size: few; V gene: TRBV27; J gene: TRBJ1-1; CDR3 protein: ASSSPGHPNTEAF
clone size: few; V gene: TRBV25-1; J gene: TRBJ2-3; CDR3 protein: ASRLASGTDTQY
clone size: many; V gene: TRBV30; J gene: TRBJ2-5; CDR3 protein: AWSWGGGQETQY
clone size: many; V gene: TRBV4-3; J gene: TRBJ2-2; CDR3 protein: ASSQDMGAPNTGELF
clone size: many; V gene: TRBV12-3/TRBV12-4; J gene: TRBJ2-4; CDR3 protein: ASSPTSGGLGDIQY
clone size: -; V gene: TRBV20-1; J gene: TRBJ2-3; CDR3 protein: SATAYGTASTDTQY
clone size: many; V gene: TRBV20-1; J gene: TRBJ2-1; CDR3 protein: SVLFPYNEQF
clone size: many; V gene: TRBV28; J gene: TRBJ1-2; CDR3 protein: ASSHLQGADLRGGYT
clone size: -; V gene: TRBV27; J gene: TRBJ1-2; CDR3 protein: ASSPSYGQDYGYT
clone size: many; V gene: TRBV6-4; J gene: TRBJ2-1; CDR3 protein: ASSDPSVGHEQF
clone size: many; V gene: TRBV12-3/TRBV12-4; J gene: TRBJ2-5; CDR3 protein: ASSLISGGLKQETQY
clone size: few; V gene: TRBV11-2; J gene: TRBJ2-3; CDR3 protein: ASSLAFFSTDTQY
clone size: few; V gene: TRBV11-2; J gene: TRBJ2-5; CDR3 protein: ASSRGTERETQY
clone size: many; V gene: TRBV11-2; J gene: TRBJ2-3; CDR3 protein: ASSLEGGTSGTSDTQY
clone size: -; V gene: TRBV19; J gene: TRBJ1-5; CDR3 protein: ASGGLTSNQPQH
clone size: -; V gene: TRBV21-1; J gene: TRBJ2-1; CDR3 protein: ASSKARGAAPYNEQF
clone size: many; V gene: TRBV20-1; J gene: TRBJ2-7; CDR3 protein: SARDIAEYYEQY
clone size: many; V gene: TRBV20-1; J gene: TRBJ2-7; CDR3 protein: SAINVAGGYEQY
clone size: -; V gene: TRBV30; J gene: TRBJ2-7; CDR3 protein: AWSVGDRGYEQY
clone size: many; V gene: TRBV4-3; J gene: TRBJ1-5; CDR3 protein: ASSQDRYANQPQH
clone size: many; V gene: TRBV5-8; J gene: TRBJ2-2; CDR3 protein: ASSLEVGWGGELF
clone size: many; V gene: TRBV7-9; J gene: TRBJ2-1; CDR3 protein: ASSLAGALTEQF
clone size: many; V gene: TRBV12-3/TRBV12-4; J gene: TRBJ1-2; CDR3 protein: ASTQIQGVHYGYT